A selection of T cell receptor beta chains follows, all from one sample in a study of CD8 T cells in ankylosing spondylitis. TCRdb re-analysed the 5' RACE reads in MiXCR, keeping a single row per CDR3 protein. Among some 840,000 distinct CDR3 sequences listed, 10% to 15% were seen once. Material: blood, either unsorted or a sorted T cell fraction (not recorded which). Receptors originate from a male donor with ankylosing spondylitis. Both conserved end residues are part of each CDR3. The D gene is left open where the match is weak. Clone size is not always given. Where it is, it says once, few, many or a class for expanded clones.

>TRBV12-3/TRBV12-4|TRBJ1-2|.|many
CASRIQEAGYTF
TGTGCCAGCCGCATACAGGAGGCGGGCTACACCTTC
>TRBV25-1|TRBJ2-3|.|few
CASINSVDTQYF
TGTGCCAGCATAAACTCCGTTGATACGCAGTATTTT
>TRBV2|TRBJ2-2|.|few
CASSAGILGTGELFF
TGTGCCAGCAGTGCTGGGATCCTGGGCACCGGGGAGCTGTTTTTT
>TRBV20-1|TRBJ1-2|TRBD1|.
CSARDRGTGIYGYTF
TGCAGTGCTAGAGATCGGGGGACAGGGATCTATGGCTACACCTTC
>TRBV30|TRBJ2-5|.|.
CAWNQALGVEAQYF
TGTGCCTGGAACCAAGCCCTTGGGGTGGAGGCCCAGTACTTC
>TRBV12-3/TRBV12-4|TRBJ1-6|.|.
CASSLQGISPLHF
TGTGCCAGCAGTCTCCAGGGAATTTCACCCCTCCACTTT
>TRBV2|TRBJ2-1|.|few
CASSDRSSYDEQFF
TGTGCCAGCAGTGATAGGTCTAGTTACGATGAGCAGTTCTTC
>TRBV28|TRBJ2-7|.|many
CASSHLPYEQYF
TGTGCCAGCAGCCACCTTCCGTACGAGCAGTACTTC
>TRBV5-1|TRBJ2-3|.|many
CASSLVWGQPTNTQYF
TGCGCCAGCAGCTTGGTGTGGGGCCAGCCTACCAATACGCAGTATTTT
>TRBV3-1|TRBJ1-1|TRBD1|few
CASSQRGTGREAFF
TGTGCCAGCAGCCAACGGGGGACAGGCCGTGAAGCTTTCTTT
>TRBV7-2|TRBJ2-1|.|.
CASSPPPLSSYNEQFF
TGTGCCAGCAGCCCACCGCCGTTGAGCTCCTACAATGAGCAGTTCTTC
>TRBV27|TRBJ2-1|.|.
CASSFRGKTNEQFF
TGTGCCAGCAGTTTCCGCGGGAAAACGAATGAGCAGTTCTTC
>TRBV7-2|TRBJ1-2|.|.
CASSYRDILSGYTF
TGTGCCAGCAGCTACCGGGACATATTGTCCGGCTACACCTTC
>TRBV29-1|TRBJ2-1|TRBD2|.
CSVLGRLAGNEQFF
TGCAGCGTTCTAGGCAGACTAGCGGGAAATGAGCAGTTCTTC
>TRBV10-3|TRBJ1-4|.|.
CAISEEGEKLFF
TGTGCCATCAGTGAGGAGGGTGAAAAACTGTTTTTT
>TRBV5-1|TRBJ2-3|TRBD2|.
CASSLYPSGSTDTQYF
TGCGCCAGCAGCTTGTACCCTAGCGGGAGCACAGATACGCAGTATTTT
>TRBV7-2|TRBJ1-4|.|.
CASSILTARKLFF
TGTGCCAGCAGCATACTGACGGCTAGAAAACTGTTTTTT
>TRBV29-1|TRBJ2-1|TRBD1|few
CSVKRGTGYNEQFF
TGCAGCGTGAAAAGGGGGACAGGGTACAATGAGCAGTTCTTC
>TRBV10-3|TRBJ2-7|.|.
CAIGGVNEQYF
TGTGCCATCGGCGGAGTAAACGAGCAGTACTTC
>TRBV20-1|TRBJ1-1|.|few
CSARVESGEAFF
TGCAGTGCTAGAGTCGAGTCAGGGGAAGCTTTCTTT
>TRBV20-1|TRBJ2-5|TRBD1|few
CSATRGTGAQETQYF
TGCAGTGCTACCCGAGGGACAGGAGCCCAAGAGACCCAGTACTTC
>TRBV6-1|TRBJ2-6|TRBD2|few
CASRRLANSGANVLTF
TGTGCCAGCAGGAGACTAGCGAACTCTGGGGCCAACGTCCTGACTTTC
>TRBV11-1|TRBJ2-1|TRBD2|many
CASSFPGLAGANEQFF
TGTGCCAGCAGCTTTCCTGGCCTAGCGGGAGCTAATGAGCAGTTCTTC
>TRBV9|TRBJ2-3|TRBD2|few
CASSPSGQTTDTQYF
TGTGCCAGCAGCCCTAGCGGTCAAACCACAGATACGCAGTATTTT
>TRBV6-5|TRBJ2-7|.|.
CASSYSWTPELYEQYF
TGTGCCAGCAGTTACTCTTGGACACCAGAACTATACGAGCAGTACTTC
>TRBV12-3/TRBV12-4|TRBJ1-2|TRBD1|.
CASSLRTGADGYTF
TGTGCCAGCAGCCTACGGACAGGGGCTGATGGCTACACCTTC